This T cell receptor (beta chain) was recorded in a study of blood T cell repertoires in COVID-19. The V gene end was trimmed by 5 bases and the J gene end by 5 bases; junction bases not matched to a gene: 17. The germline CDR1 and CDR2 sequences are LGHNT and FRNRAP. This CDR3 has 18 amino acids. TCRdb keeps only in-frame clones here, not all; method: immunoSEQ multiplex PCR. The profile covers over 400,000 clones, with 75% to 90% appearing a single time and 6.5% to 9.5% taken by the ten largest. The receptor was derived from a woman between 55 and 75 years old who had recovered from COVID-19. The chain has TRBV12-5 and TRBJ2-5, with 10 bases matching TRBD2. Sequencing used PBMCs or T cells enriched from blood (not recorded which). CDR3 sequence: CASGDLPGTSERGETQYF. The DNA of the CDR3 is TGTGCTAGTGGTGACCTCCCAGGGACTAGCGAAAGGGGTGAGACCCAGTACTTC.